This T cell receptor beta chain was profiled in a study of cytomegalovirus exposure and HLA in healthy donors. Study-level results: Many donors shared some public TCRs, even though most TCR sequences were rare. Within the 120 validation repertoires, first-cohort TCR clusters tended to co-occur, according to a later analysis. There were a few CMV-associated chains whose specificity for CMV antigens was confirmed in vitro. It was about 150 TCR beta chains that were listed as cytomegalovirus-associated.

A word on this clone: No antigen is known for it.

This CDR3 spans 18 amino acids. Germline values: CDR1 LNHDA, CDR2 SQIVND (reference sequence). V lost 4 bases to trimming and J lost 1 base; unmatched junction nucleotides: 12. Produced via immunoSEQ multiplex PCR; TCRdb's table is partial and in-frame only. The profile shows roughly 58,000 clones, 75% to 95% of them singletons. Sequenced sample: PBMCs. The TCR comes from a man between 18 and 29 years old in good health and CMV-seronegative. V and J are TRBV19 and TRBJ1-5; TRBD1 aligns across 8 bases. CDR3 sequence (DNA): TGTGCCAGTAGTAAAGACCAACCGACAGGGGTGAGCAATCAGCCCCAGCATTTT. Translation gives CASSKDQPTGVSNQPQHF. Based on the CDR3 plus reference TRBV19 and TRBJ1-5, the full variable domain is DGGITQSPKYLFRKEGQNVTLSCEQNLNHDAMYWYRQDPGQGLRLIYYSQIVNDFQKGDIAEGYSVSREKKESFPLTVTSAQKNPTAFYLCASSKDQPTGVSNQPQHFGDGTRLSIL.